This record looks at one T cell receptor (beta chain) sequence and its context. The antigen it recognizes is unknown. The record has no base qualities; no much larger clone is one base away. The data stem from a study of shared clonotypes between healthy human individuals (TCRdb year 2020). About the investigation overall: A couple of women and three men aged 18 to 49 years were included in the cohort. Different laboratories and diverse techniques were used to prepare libraries and sequence TCR repertoires, to increase sequencing depth and limit assay-specific biases. Each donor's leukapheresis produced roughly between about 0.8 and 10 billion PBMCs. For each donor, CD4 naive and CD4 memory were each given three plates, CD8 naive was given two plates, and CD8 memory was given one plate. The study deeply sequenced blood TCR repertoires of about five healthy adults to estimate repertoire size and the extent of clonotype sharing between individuals. What the authors observed across the whole study: Based on pairwise subsampling, the degree of clonotype sharing among donors was expected to be affected by sequencing depth. Naive subsets generally had larger estimated clonotype richness than memory subsets. Sampling was restricted to blood, and TCR repertoires in tissues likely differ from the TCR repertoires found in blood. The genetic and exposure-history diversity represented was limited by the small number of donors. Compared with non-shared clonotypes, clonotypes shared by all four sorted-subset donors had higher generation probabilities. Rarefaction of sorted-subset datasets indicated incomplete sequencing despite the large sequencing depth. Sharing across several donors was observed for approximately 4.6% of naive CD4, 3% to 4% of naive CD8, about 2.5% of memory CD4, and around 0.44% of memory CD8 clonotypes.

TCR CDR3 regions were amplified from genomic DNA by multiplex PCR using the deep immunoSEQ assay. For each cell subset, the extracted genomic DNA was distributed evenly across all wells of several immunoSEQ 96-well plates, and each plate served as one replicate. For sorted subsets, each replicate PCR was loaded with roughly 190 ng genomic DNA, equivalent to about 30,000 T cell genomes. Purified libraries were measured with a Qubit 3.0 fluorometer, size-checked on a Bioanalyzer 2100, and measured again with the KAPA Library Quantification kit. A separate single-read 150-cycle Illumina NextSeq 550 flow cell was used to sequence each immunoSEQ 96-well plate. Per the authors' processing: Because the immunoSEQ output held only junctional sequences and lacked quality scores, the filtering could not match the filtering applied to full-length reads. To assign V/J genes and CDR3, sequences were annotated using PyIR, a Python wrapper for IgBLAST v1.9, with IMGT germline references. Any read was removed if the V/J assignment was weak (E-value above 1e-6), the CDR3 was missing, or the read contained stop codons, out-of-frame junctions, or ambiguous translated residues. A V3J clonotype was defined by an identical inferred V gene, J gene, and CDR3 amino acid sequence. Percentage overlap between repertoires was calculated by dividing the number of shared unique clonotypes by the size of the smaller repertoire. Repertoire richness was assessed with RTK rarefaction, the Chao1 estimator, and Recon v2.1 estimates of unobserved clonotypes. Generation probabilities were computed with OLGA for all TCRbeta clonotypes obtained by the gDNA method from a handful of donors. Held by TCRdb, this immuneACCESS table contains in-frame sequences only and omits some clones. Under half of the omission traces to an unresolved V gene where checked; the cause of the rest is unknown. From that table come the V and J calls and clone size; the DNA was used to work out D and trimming. Here the sample has 1,400,000 or so clones; around 98.5% occur a single time. Of the sample, 0.36% falls within the top ten clones.

The donors were healthy, HIV-negative adults with no recently reported acute infections or vaccinations. Only Caucasian adults living in Nashville, Tennessee, USA were represented among the donors. CD4+ T cells were enriched by magnetic negative selection; naive cells were then positively selected on CD45RA, and the negative fraction formed the memory subset. After blood collection by leukapheresis, PBMCs were isolated using Ficoll-Histopaque density gradient centrifugation and then cryopreserved in the vapor phase of liquid nitrogen. Analytical flow cytometry was used to check the purity and quantity of every magnetically sorted T cell population. From each sorted fraction, genomic DNA was isolated and quantified by UV absorbance on a Nanodrop 2000c. The junction shows trimming of 5 bases on V and 5 bases on J, and the gene matches do not reach 4 bases of it. Taken from the germline V gene, the CDR1 and CDR2 loops are SGHTA and FQGTGA. The CDR3 runs 13 residues from the cysteine to the phenylalanine. Just the 39-base CDR3 DNA is kept, in frame starting at base 1.

The sequence derives from a man aged 30-40 years in good health. The sequencing sample was made of naive CD4+ T cells sorted from blood. Taken with the paper, the label for cell subset or site translates to: CD45RA+ positively selected. The rearranged segments are TRBV7-3 and TRBJ1-2; 8 of the junction bases match TRBD1. DNA sequence: TGTGCCAGCAGCCCCGGGACAGGATATGGCTACACCTTC. The resulting protein is CASSPGTGYGYTF.